The sequence of this TCR beta chain was determined in a study of CD4 T cells in relation to SARS-CoV-2 and coronaviruses (dated by TCRdb to the early 2020s). Broadly, across the study: In the ViraFEST assay, PBMCs were cultured with antigen for about eleven days, after which TCR beta CDR3s were sequenced to identify antigen-specific clonal expansions. The negative reference condition was either a culture with an HIV-1 Nef peptide pool or a culture with no peptide. A different TCR-beta assay, based on Illumina, was used to sequence expansion assays from other donors in the study. Using patient-derived lymphoblastoid cell lines, the shared crossreactive spike epitopes were mapped to their HLA restriction. Memory CD4+ T cell crossreactivity between SARS-CoV-2 and common cold coronavirus spike proteins was assessed at the TCR clonotype level in the study. The Adaptive Biotechnologies TCR-sequencing kit was used to sequence samples from a few pre-COVID donors and the naive versus memory experiments, whereas other data were Illumina-based. Study-wide findings and limitations: Crossreactivity analysis was centred on spike protein, so crossreactivity against other viral proteins was not assessed. Significantly weaker SARS-CoV-2-driven expansion was shown by crossreactive clones than by monoreactive clones, consistent with antigenic imprinting. The study was limited by small numbers of patients and tested TCRs. In about 60% of donors, memory CD4+ clonotypes turned up that crossrecognized SARS-CoV-2 and at least one common cold coronavirus spike. Pre-pandemic and post-infection samples were not both contributed by any donor, so tracing of the source of pre-existing responses was limited.

The method behind the library was the immunoSEQ multiplex PCR assay. Regarding the original processing steps: During preprocessing, nonproductive sequences were removed, along with CDR3s that did not begin with C, did not end with F or W, or were shorter than 7 amino acids. Antigen-specific clonotypes were called with the MANAFEST web app, based on expansion relative to reference and other culture wells. To be counted as positive, a clone had to show significant expansion compared with the reference culture, at an FDR below 0.05, in 2 of 3 replicate wells. Positive clones also required significant expansion versus all other tandem wells and an odds ratio above 5. After three terminal residues were trimmed from each end, CDR3 homology was quantified as pairwise Levenshtein distance using the stringdist R package. TCRdb took over this immuneACCESS table, retaining in-frame rearrangements with V and J assigned. Such tables are incomplete; in checked studies, under half of the missing clones stem from an unresolved V gene, and the remainder is unexplained. That table furnishes V, J and clone size, whereas the DNA furnished D and trimming. The sample table contains about 25,000 clones; only one count was recorded for roughly four fifths of them. The ten top clones hold 20% to 25% of the sample.

CD4+ T cells from unexposed donors were collected before the COVID-19 pandemic (2011-2018). After approximately eleven days of culture, CD4+ T cells were isolated with the EasySep CD4+ T cell isolation kit. As cell numbers permitted, CD4+ T cells from unexposed donors were tested for reactivity to SARS-CoV-2 S and N and to four common cold coronavirus spike pools. Each well held 2 million or so PBMCs cultured in IMDM containing around 5% human AB serum and around 10 IU/ml IL-2. Half of the culture medium was replaced with fresh IL-2-containing medium on days 3 and 7. Each peptide culture condition was generally run in triplicate replicate wells. Leukapheresis product for the unexposed donors was purchased commercially. PBMCs were isolated from leukapheresis product or whole blood by Ficoll-Paque PLUS gradient centrifugation. PBMCs were either used fresh in the expansion assay or cryopreserved at -140 degrees C. The QIAamp Micro DNA Kit was used to extract genomic DNA from the CD4+ T cells.

Taken from the germline V gene, the CDR1 and CDR2 loops are MNHEY and SVGAGI. V loses 3 bases, J loses 8 bases, and the germline ends lie 7 bases apart. The CDR3, cysteine through phenylalanine, is 11 amino acids long. The kept DNA is CDR3 alone, 33 bases in frame from the first base. Only a few counts were recorded for this clone. No antigen is known for it. No qualities accompany the bases; no much larger clone lies one base away. The rearranged chain carries TRBV6-5 and TRBJ1-2; the D gene cannot be resolved reliably. Sequencing input: CD4+ T cells from PBMCs, cultured in vitro. This clonotype originated in a human donor in good health. In nucleotide form, the sequence is TGTGCCAGCAGTTATATGGGGGGCTACACCTTC. This encodes CASSYMGGYTF.